Listed below are T cell receptor beta chains from one sample, sequenced in a study of blood T cell repertoires in COVID-19. Produced via immunoSEQ multiplex PCR; TCRdb's table is partial and in-frame only. The sample holds hundreds of thousands of clones, about 85% seen once. The sequenced material came from PBMCs or T cells enriched from blood (not recorded which). Receptors were obtained from a woman aged 45-65 years who had recovered from COVID-19. The CDR3 runs from the conserved cysteine through the conserved F or W. Each record gives: J gene, D gene, V gene, CDR3 DNA, CDR3 protein. A D gene is named only where the DNA matches it firmly.

J gene: TRBJ2-1
D gene: TRBD1
V gene: TRBV5-1
CDR3 DNA: TGCGCCAGCAGTTACGGACAGGGGCGAAATGAGCAGTTCTTC
CDR3 protein: CASSYGQGRNEQFF

J gene: TRBJ2-3
D gene: TRBD2
V gene: TRBV2
CDR3 DNA: TGTGCCAGCGGACTAGCAAAAACAGATACGCAGTATTTT
CDR3 protein: CASGLAKTDTQYF

J gene: TRBJ1-1
D gene: -
V gene: TRBV6-5
CDR3 DNA: TGTGCCAGCAGTCCACGGGGGAACACTGAAGCTTTCTTT
CDR3 protein: CASSPRGNTEAFF

J gene: TRBJ1-6
D gene: -
V gene: TRBV6-5
CDR3 DNA: TGTGCCAGCAGTTACGATCTGAGCTCCTATAATTCACCCCTCCACTTT
CDR3 protein: CASSYDLSSYNSPLHF

J gene: TRBJ2-1
D gene: TRBD1
V gene: TRBV3-1/TRBV3-2
CDR3 DNA: TGTGCCAGCAGGGACAGGGGCTCCTACAATGAGCAGTTCTTC
CDR3 protein: CASRDRGSYNEQFF

J gene: TRBJ2-4
D gene: -
V gene: TRBV16
CDR3 DNA: TGTGCCAGCAGCCAAGGGCGGGGTGGAATCAAAAACATTCAGTACTTC
CDR3 protein: CASSQGRGGIKNIQYF

J gene: TRBJ1-1
D gene: -
V gene: TRBV5-4
CDR3 DNA: TGTGCCAGCAGCTTGCAGGGATCGGCGAACACTGAAGCTTTCTTT
CDR3 protein: CASSLQGSANTEAFF

J gene: TRBJ1-2
D gene: TRBD1
V gene: TRBV2
CDR3 DNA: TGTGCCAGCAGTGAGAGGACAGGTCCGTATGGCTACACCTTC
CDR3 protein: CASSERTGPYGYTF

J gene: TRBJ2-7
D gene: -
V gene: TRBV7-2
CDR3 DNA: TGTGCCAGCAGCCCCCTAAGCGGTTCCTACGAGCAGTACTTC
CDR3 protein: CASSPLSGSYEQYF

J gene: TRBJ1-2
D gene: -
V gene: TRBV21-1
CDR3 DNA: TGTGCCAGCAGCAAAGCTTTGAGTGCTGGGACAGAGGCTAACTATGGCTACACCTTC
CDR3 protein: CASSKALSAGTEANYGYTF

J gene: TRBJ2-1
D gene: TRBD1
V gene: TRBV19
CDR3 DNA: TGTGCCAGTAGTTTATCGACAGGGAAGTTCTTC
CDR3 protein: CASSLSTGKFF

J gene: TRBJ2-3
D gene: TRBD2
V gene: TRBV7-8
CDR3 DNA: TGTGCCAGCAGCTTAAGGACCGGGACTAGCGGGTCTAGCACAGATACGCAGTATTTT
CDR3 protein: CASSLRTGTSGSSTDTQYF